This note documents a single TCR beta chain sequence. This sample was taken from a study of Ad26.COV2.S vaccination and SARS-CoV-2 variants. Clones were sequenced by immunoSEQ multiplex PCR, and TCRdb holds only the in-frame ones, with some missing. The profile shows some 400,000 clones, 70% to 90% of them singletons. CDR1 and CDR2 (germline): LNHDA, SQIVND (reference sequence). Trimming shortened V by 3 bases and J by 3 bases, and 7 bases separated the two germline ends. This CDR3 has 13 amino acids. The treatment denotes: some 20 received Ad26.COV2.S at low or high dose, single or two shots; about 5 received placebo; per-sample allocation not given. Sampling was done on day 63 after the first vaccine or placebo injection.

The sample was peripheral blood, taken in a trial of Ad26.COV2.S vaccine versus placebo. This receptor was taken from a person aged 18 to 65 who received the Ad26.COV2.S COVID-19 vaccine or a placebo. The V call is TRBV19, the J call TRBJ2-3, with unresolved D. The CDR3 DNA reads as TGTGCCAGTAGTATTGTCCGGACAGATACGCAGTATTTT. Translated, it gives CASSIVRTDTQYF.